The 23 T cell receptor beta chains below come from one sample, sequenced in a study of cytomegalovirus exposure and HLA in healthy donors. The PCR contained 60 Vbeta and 13 Jbeta primers. The data were produced by immunoSEQ multiplex PCR, yet TCRdb's version contains in-frame clones alone and is incomplete. This table has around 190,000 clones, around 88% appearing once. The sequencing sample was made of PBMCs. These TCRs come from a man aged 40-50 years in good health and CMV-seropositive.

This clone was seen a few times. V and J are TRBV7-3 and TRBJ1-2; 8 bases line up with TRBD1. The germline V gene encodes CDR1 SGHTA and CDR2 FQGTGA. V was pared by 5 bases and J by 4 bases, with 3 bases of the junction left unmatched. The length of the CDR3 is 13 residues. The CDR3 DNA is TGTGCCAGCAGCCCCGACAGGGGCTATGGCTACACCTTC. Protein sequence: CASSPDRGYGYTF.

The rearrangement uses TRBV9 and TRBJ1-2; 7 nucleotides agree with TRBD1. V was pared by 3 bases and J by 7 bases, with 9 bases of the junction left unmatched. Per the germline V gene, CDR1 is SGDLS and CDR2 is YYNGEE. The CDR3 extends over 14 amino acids. In DNA form, the CDR3 reads TGTGCCAGCAGCGAGGGGGCGGTCCCTTTTGGCTACACCTTC. It encodes CASSEGAVPFGYTF. The complete variable domain, with remaining parts taken from reference TRBV9 and TRBJ1-2, reads DSGVTQTPKHLITATGQRVTLRCSPRSGDLSVYWYQQSLDQGLQFLIQYYNGEERAKGNILERFSAQQFPDLHSELNLSSLELGDSALYFCASSEGAVPFGYTFGSGTRLTVV.

The chain couples TRBV11-2 to TRBJ1-2; D gene ambiguous. Trimming left V 5 bases short and J 5 bases short, with 12 bases between. The CDR3 extends over 13 amino acids. In germline, CDR1 is SGHAT, CDR2 FQNNGV. The CDR3 DNA sequence: TGTGCCAGCAGCCCCTACGCCGATTATGGCTACACCTTC. This sequence encodes CASSPYADYGYTF.

The rearrangement joins TRBV29-1 to TRBJ2-7; D might be TRBD2 (5 bases). Trimming removed 4 bases from V and 3 bases from J, with 13 bases in between. Germline V CDR1 and CDR2: SQVTM, ANQGSEA. The CDR3 covers 13 residues. The CDR3 DNA follows: TGCAGCGTTGGTGTAGGTGAGGGCTACGAGCAGTACTTC. It encodes CSVGVGEGYEQYF.

The rearrangement uses TRBV5-1 and TRBJ2-5; the match to TRBD1 covers 8 bases. The closer fit of TRBJ2-7 to the DNA end suggests the J call may be wrong. CDR1 SGHRS and CDR2 YFSETQ come from the germline V gene. The length of the CDR3 is 14 residues. CDR3 sequence (DNA): TGCGCCAGCAGCACAAGGGGGACAGGCTACGAGCAGTACTTC. This gives the protein CASSTRGTGYEQYF.

V is TRBV14 and J is TRBJ2-2; possible D gene TRBD2, 5 bases. CDR1 SGHDN and CDR2 FVKESK come from the germline V gene. V was clipped by 7 bases and J by 1 base, with 10 bases between them. The CDR3 extends over 14 amino acids. CDR3 nucleotide sequence: TGTGCCAGCAAGTCCAGCGGGAACACCGGGGAGCTGTTTTTT. The encoded protein is CASKSSGNTGELFF.

The J gene is TRBJ2-1, the V gene TRBV30; D is unclear. The germline gives CDR1 GTSNPN, CDR2 SVGIG (reference sequence). This CDR3 is 13 amino acids long. V lost 3 bases to trimming and J lost 9 bases, with 15 bases between them. CDR3 DNA sequence: TGTGCCTGGAGCCTTAGAATAGAGAGTGAGCAGTTCTTC. Its protein product is CAWSLRIESEQFF.

The CDR3 region is CASSDIAGTGGNTEAFF. CDR3 nucleotides: TGTGCCAGTAGTGATATAGCCGGGACAGGGGGGAACACTGAAGCTTTCTTT. The chain is built from TRBV19 and TRBJ1-1; 11 bases align to TRBD1. With 5 bases clipped from V and 1 base from J, the junction kept 9 bases outside the gene matches. This CDR3 spans 17 amino acids. In germline, CDR1 is LNHDA, CDR2 SQIVND (reference sequence).

The V gene is TRBV27, the J gene TRBJ2-7; 9 bases are a match to TRBD1. This CDR3 has 16 amino acids. The junction had 15 bases not matched to a gene; V was cut back by 9 bases and J by 3 bases. Germline-derived CDR1 and CDR2 are MNHEY and SMNVEV (reference sequence). CDR3 residues: CASSLPPDRGSYEQYF. In nucleotides, the CDR3 is TGTGCCAGTTCTTTACCCCCGGACAGGGGAAGCTACGAGCAGTACTTC.

The chain uses TRBV5-4 and TRBJ1-2; TRBD1 might be the D (5 bases). V lost 0 bases to trimming and J lost 1 base, with 7 bases between them. Per the germline V gene, CDR1 is SGHNT and CDR2 is YYREEE (reference sequence). CDR3 length: 14 amino acids. In DNA form, the CDR3 reads TGTGCCAGCAGCTTGGCAGGGATTAACTATGGCTACACCTTC. Its protein product is CASSLAGINYGYTF.

The rearrangement links TRBV7-6 to TRBJ2-2, with D perhaps TRBD1 (6 bases). The CDR3 is made up of 17 amino acids. CDR1 SGHVS and CDR2 FNYEAQ come from the germline V gene. Between the trimmed V and J ends, which lost 5 bases and 1 base, there was a span of 17 bases. The CDR3 DNA is TGTGCCAGCAGCCCCCAACCAACAGGGTTGAACACCGGGGAGCTGTTTTTT. As protein: CASSPQPTGLNTGELFF.

This clone came up a few times. The genes are TRBV4-1 and TRBJ1-3; possible D gene TRBD1, 6 bases. The CDR3 consists of 17 residues. Trimming left V 1 base short and J 2 bases short, with 15 bases between. Germline V gene sequence: CDR1 MGHRA, CDR2 YSYEKL. CDR3 sequence: CASSQGLVTGTGNTIYF. The CDR3 DNA is TGCGCCAGCAGCCAAGGGTTAGTAACAGGGACTGGAAACACCATATATTTT.

This rearrangement joins TRBV11-3 to TRBJ1-1; no clear D gene. Germline V gene sequence: CDR1 SGHNT, CDR2 YENEEA. The CDR3 sequence is 12 residues long. The V and J ends lost 4 bases and 7 bases respectively, with 10 bases between them. The chain's CDR3 is CASSSSTGEAFF. In DNA, the CDR3 is TGTGCCAGCAGCTCCTCGACGGGTGAAGCTTTCTTT.

The J gene is TRBJ2-3, the V gene TRBV5-1; 11 nucleotides line up with TRBD2. V was pared by 0 bases and J by 4 bases, with 4 bases of the junction left unmatched. Germline-derived CDR1 and CDR2 are SGHRS and YFSETQ. CDR3 length: 16 residues. This CDR3 reads CASSLELAGVADTQYF. CDR3 DNA: TGCGCCAGCAGCTTGGAACTAGCGGGAGTGGCAGATACGCAGTATTTT.

Written as DNA, the CDR3 is TGTGCCAGCAGTGACCGGACAAGAGGACCCTCAACAGATACGCAGTATTTT. It encodes CASSDRTRGPSTDTQYF. The chain couples TRBV28 to TRBJ2-3; D possibly corresponds to TRBD1 (5 bases). The CDR3 extends over 17 amino acids. V was pared by 5 bases and J by 3 bases, with 21 bases between. Germline V gives CDR1 MDHEN, CDR2 SYDVKM.

In DNA, the CDR3 is TGCGCCAGCAGTCGCTCCTCCGAGGAGACCCAGTACTTC. Amino acids: CASSRSSEETQYF. The V gene is TRBV10-1, the J gene TRBJ2-5; D is unresolved. The CDR3 has 13 residues. V shed 5 bases and J shed 5 bases, with 12 bases lying between them. Germline assignment: CDR1 WNHNN and CDR2 SYGVQD (reference sequence).

This sequence joins TRBV7-6 and TRBJ1-3, with D possibly matching TRBD1 (5 bases). V was shortened by 4 bases and J by 0 bases, with 16 bases between the two germline ends. The CDR3 runs to 17 residues. Germline CDR1 reads SGHVS; CDR2 reads FNYEAQ. For the CDR3, the DNA is TGTGCCAGCAGCTGGGGGGGGAGGGGAAACTCTGGAAACACCATATATTTT. As protein: CASSWGGRGNSGNTIYF.

This clone is a singleton in its sample. This chain links TRBV6-4 with TRBJ1-6; TRBD1 is a possible D gene (5 bases). V shed 7 bases and J shed 1 base, with 11 bases lying between them. Germline V gene data show CDR1 as MRHNA and CDR2 as SNTAGT. This CDR3 contains 15 residues. Here the CDR3 DNA reads TGTGCCAGCAAGACAGATGGATCCTATAATTCACCCCTCCACTTT. Translated: CASKTDGSYNSPLHF.

V usage is TRBV5-1 and J usage is TRBJ1-6; D is undetermined. Between the trimmed V and J ends, which lost 1 base and 6 bases, there was a span of 8 bases. The CDR3 runs 14 residues. The germline CDR1 and CDR2 sequences are SGHRS and YFSETQ. For the CDR3, the DNA is TGCGCCAGCAGCTTGACAGATAGTAATTCACCCCTCCACTTT. It encodes CASSLTDSNSPLHF. Filled out from reference TRBV5-1 and TRBJ1-6, the complete variable domain reads KAGVTQTPRYLIKTRGQQVTLSCSPISGHRSVSWYQQTPGQGLQFLFEYFSETQRNKGNFPGRFSGRQFSNSRSEMNVSTLELGDSALYLCASSLTDSNSPLHFGNGTRLTVT.

This chain links TRBV6-4 with TRBJ1-1; TRBD1 matches 10 bases. Germline trimming cut 6 bases from V and 2 bases from J; bases unmatched to any gene: 3. Looked up from germline, CDR1 is MRHNA and CDR2 is SNTAGT. The CDR3 has 14 residues. The CDR3 here is CASSRDRGNTEAFF. The DNA of the CDR3 is TGTGCCAGCAGCAGGGACAGGGGCAACACTGAAGCTTTCTTT.

This chain uses TRBV4-2 with TRBJ2-1; D gene unclear. The CDR3 is 12 residues long. In germline, CDR1 is LGHNA, CDR2 YNFKEQ. Between the trimmed V and J ends, which lost 8 bases and 2 bases, there was a span of 7 bases. CDR3 in DNA: TGTGCCAGCCTATCCCCCTACAATGAGCAGTTCTTC. Translated, it gives CASLSPYNEQFF.

The chain's CDR3 is CASSLVSGLAGLDGELFF. The DNA for the CDR3 is TGTGCCAGCAGCTTAGTATCTGGACTAGCGGGATTGGACGGGGAGCTGTTTTTT. The V gene is TRBV7-2, the J gene TRBJ2-2, with 12 positions matching TRBD2. The CDR3 has 18 residues. Germline assignment: CDR1 SGHTA and CDR2 FQGNSA. With 1 base clipped from V and 7 bases from J, the junction kept 10 bases outside the gene matches.

CDR3 in amino acids: CASSGTGTGTFNSPLHF. CDR3 coding DNA: TGTGCCAGCAGTGGTACCGGGACAGGGACCTTTAATTCACCCCTCCACTTT. V gene TRBV6-1 combines with J gene TRBJ1-6, with 9 bases lining up with TRBD1. Trimming cost V 4 bases and J 6 bases; bases outside gene matches: 10. CDR3 size: 17 residues. CDR1 is MNHNS and CDR2 is SASEGT in the germline V gene.